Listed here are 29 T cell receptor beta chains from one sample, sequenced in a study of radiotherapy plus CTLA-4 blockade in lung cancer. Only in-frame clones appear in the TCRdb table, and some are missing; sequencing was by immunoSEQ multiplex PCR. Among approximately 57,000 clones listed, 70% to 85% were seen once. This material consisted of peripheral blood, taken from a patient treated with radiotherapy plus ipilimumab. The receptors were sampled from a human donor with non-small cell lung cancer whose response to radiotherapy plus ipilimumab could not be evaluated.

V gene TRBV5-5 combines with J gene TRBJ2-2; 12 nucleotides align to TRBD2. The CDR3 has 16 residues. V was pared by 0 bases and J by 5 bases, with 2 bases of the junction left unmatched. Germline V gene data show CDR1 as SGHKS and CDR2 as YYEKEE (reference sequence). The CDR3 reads CASSLGTSGETGELFF. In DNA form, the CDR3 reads TGTGCCAGCAGCTTGGGGACTAGCGGGGAGACCGGGGAGCTGTTTTTT.

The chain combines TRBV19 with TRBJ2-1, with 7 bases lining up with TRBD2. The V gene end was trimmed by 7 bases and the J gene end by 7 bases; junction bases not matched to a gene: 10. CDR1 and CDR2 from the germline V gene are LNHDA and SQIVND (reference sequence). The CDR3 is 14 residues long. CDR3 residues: CASKILAGRNEQFF. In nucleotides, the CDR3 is TGTGCCAGTAAGATACTCGCCGGGAGGAATGAGCAGTTCTTC.

CDR3 in amino acids: CASSIRGLTNEKLFF. The CDR3 DNA sequence: TGTGCCAGCAGTATCAGGGGGCTAACTAATGAAAAACTGTTTTTT. The chain links TRBV6-5 to TRBJ1-4, with TRBD1 identical over 8 bases. The junction had 3 bases not matched to a gene; V was cut back by 5 bases and J by 1 base. The germline gives CDR1 MNHEY, CDR2 SVGAGI. The CDR3 loop spans 15 amino acids.

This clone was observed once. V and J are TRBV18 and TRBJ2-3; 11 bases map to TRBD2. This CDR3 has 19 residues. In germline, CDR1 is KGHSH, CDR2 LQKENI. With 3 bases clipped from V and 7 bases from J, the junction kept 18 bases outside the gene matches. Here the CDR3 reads CASSPIPQTSGKRLNTQYF. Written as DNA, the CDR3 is TGTGCCAGCTCACCTATTCCACAGACTAGCGGGAAGAGGTTAAATACGCAGTATTTT.

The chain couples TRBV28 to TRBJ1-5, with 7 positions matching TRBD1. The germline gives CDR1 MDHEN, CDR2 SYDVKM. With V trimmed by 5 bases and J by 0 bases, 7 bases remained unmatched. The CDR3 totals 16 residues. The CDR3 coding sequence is TGTGCCAGCAGTCCCCTTCGACAGGGTAGCAATCAGCCCCAGCATTTT. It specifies CASSPLRQGSNQPQHF.

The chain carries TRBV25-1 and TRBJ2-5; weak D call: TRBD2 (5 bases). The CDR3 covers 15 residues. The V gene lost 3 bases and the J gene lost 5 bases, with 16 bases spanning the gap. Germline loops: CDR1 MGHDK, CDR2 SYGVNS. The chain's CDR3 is CASSDEGGPGETQYF. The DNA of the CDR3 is TGTGCCAGCAGTGACGAAGGCGGGCCGGGGGAGACCCAGTACTTC.

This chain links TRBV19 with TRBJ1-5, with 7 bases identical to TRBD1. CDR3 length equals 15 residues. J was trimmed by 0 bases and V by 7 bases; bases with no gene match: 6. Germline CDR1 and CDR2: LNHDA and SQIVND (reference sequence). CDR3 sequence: CASTQQGFSNQPQHF. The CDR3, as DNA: TGTGCCAGTACCCAACAGGGGTTTAGCAATCAGCCCCAGCATTTT.

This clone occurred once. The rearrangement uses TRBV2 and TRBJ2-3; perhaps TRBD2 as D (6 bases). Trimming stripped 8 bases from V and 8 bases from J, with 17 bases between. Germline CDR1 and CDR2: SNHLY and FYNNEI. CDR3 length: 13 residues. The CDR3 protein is CASRDSPSSTQYF. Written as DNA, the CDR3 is TGTGCCAGCCGGGACTCCCCCTCAAGTACGCAGTATTTT.

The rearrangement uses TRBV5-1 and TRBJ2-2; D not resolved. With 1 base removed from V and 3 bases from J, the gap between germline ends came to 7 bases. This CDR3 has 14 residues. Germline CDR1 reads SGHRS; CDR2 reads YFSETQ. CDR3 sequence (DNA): TGCGCCAGCAGCTTGATGTCAGACACCGGGGAGCTGTTTTTT. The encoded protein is CASSLMSDTGELFF.

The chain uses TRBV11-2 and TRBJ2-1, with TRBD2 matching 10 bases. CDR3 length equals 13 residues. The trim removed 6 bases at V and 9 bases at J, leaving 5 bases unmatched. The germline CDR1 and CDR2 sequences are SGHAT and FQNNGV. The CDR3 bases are TGTGCCAGCAGTCGCTCTAGCGGGAGTGAGCAGTTCTTC. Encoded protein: CASSRSSGSEQFF.

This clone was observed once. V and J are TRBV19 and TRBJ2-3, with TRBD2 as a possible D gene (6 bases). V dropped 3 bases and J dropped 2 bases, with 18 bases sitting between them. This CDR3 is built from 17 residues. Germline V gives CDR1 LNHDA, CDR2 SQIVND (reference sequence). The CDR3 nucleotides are TGTGCCAGTAGTATTGGACTACTCCCTACCTCCACAGATACGCAGTATTTT. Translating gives CASSIGLLPTSTDTQYF.

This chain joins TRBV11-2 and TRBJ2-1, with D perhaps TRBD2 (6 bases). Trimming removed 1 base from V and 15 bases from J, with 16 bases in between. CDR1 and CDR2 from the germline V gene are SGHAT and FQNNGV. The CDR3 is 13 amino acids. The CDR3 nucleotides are TGTGCCAGCAGCTTAGTCCGGGACTCACCCCCGTTCTTC. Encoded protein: CASSLVRDSPPFF.

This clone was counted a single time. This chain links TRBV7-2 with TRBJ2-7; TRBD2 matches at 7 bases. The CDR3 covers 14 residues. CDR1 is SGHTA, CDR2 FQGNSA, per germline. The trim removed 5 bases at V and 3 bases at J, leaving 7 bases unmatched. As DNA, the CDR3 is TGTGCCAGCAGCACTGCTAGCGGATACTACGAGCAGTACTTC. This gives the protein CASSTASGYYEQYF.

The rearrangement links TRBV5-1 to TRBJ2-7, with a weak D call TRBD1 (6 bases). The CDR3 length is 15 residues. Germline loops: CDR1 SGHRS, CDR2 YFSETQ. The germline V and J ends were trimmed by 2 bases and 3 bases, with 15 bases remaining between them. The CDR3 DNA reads TGCGCCAGCAGCTTTTTGGACAGATCCCGCTACGAGCAGTACTTC. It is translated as CASSFLDRSRYEQYF. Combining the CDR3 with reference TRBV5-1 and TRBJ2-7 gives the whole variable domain KAGVTQTPRYLIKTRGQQVTLSCSPISGHRSVSWYQQTPGQGLQFLFEYFSETQRNKGNFPGRFSGRQFSNSRSEMNVSTLELGDSALYLCASSFLDRSRYEQYFGPGTRLTVT.

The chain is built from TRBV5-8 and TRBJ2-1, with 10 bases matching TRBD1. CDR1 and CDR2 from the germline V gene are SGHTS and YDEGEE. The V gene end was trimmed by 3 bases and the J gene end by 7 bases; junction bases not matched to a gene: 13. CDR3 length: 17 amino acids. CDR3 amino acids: CASSSDRQGARENEQFF. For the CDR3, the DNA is TGTGCCAGCAGCTCAGACCGACAGGGGGCGCGTGAGAATGAGCAGTTCTTC.

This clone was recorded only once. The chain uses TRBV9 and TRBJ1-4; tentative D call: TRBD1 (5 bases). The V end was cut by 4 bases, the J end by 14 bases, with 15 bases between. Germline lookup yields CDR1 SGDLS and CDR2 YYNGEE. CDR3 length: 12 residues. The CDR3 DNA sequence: TGTGCCAGCAGCCCAATCCAGGGCCGGCTGTTTTTT. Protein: CASSPIQGRLFF.

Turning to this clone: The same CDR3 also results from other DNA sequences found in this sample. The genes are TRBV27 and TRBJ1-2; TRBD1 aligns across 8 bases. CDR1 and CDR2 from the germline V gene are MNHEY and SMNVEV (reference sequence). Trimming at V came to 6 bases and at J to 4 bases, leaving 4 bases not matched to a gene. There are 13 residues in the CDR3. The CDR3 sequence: CASSSDRGYGYTF. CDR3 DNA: TGTGCCAGCAGCTCCGACAGGGGCTATGGCTACACCTTC.

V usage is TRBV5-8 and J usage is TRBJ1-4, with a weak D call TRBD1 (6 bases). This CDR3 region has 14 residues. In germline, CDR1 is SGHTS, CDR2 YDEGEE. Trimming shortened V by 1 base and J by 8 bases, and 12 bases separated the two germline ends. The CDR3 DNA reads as TGTGCCAGCAGCTTGTGGCAGGGGAACGAAAAACTGTTTTTT. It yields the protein CASSLWQGNEKLFF.

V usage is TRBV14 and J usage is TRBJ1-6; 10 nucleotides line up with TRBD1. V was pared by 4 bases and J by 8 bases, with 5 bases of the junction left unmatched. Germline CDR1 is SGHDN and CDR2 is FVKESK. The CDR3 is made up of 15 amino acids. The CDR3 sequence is CASSRFGTGDSPLHF. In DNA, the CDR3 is TGTGCCAGCAGCCGCTTCGGGACAGGGGATTCACCCCTCCACTTT.

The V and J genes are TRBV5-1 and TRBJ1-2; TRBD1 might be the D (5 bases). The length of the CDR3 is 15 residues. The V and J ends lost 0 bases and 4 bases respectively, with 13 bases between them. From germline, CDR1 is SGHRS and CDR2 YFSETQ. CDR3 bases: TGCGCCAGCAGCTTGGAGGATCGGGGGTTCTATGGCTACACCTTC. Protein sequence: CASSLEDRGFYGYTF.

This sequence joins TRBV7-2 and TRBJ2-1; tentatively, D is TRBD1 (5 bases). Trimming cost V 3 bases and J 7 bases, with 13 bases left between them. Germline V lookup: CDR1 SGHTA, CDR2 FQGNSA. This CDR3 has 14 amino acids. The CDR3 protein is CASSFLRDQNEQFF. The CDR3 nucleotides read TGTGCCAGCAGCTTTCTCAGGGATCAAAATGAGCAGTTCTTC.

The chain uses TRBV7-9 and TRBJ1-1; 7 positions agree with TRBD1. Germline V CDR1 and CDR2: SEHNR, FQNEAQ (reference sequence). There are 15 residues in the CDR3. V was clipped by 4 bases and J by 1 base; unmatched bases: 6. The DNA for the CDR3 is TGTGCCAGCAGCTCCCGGGACAGCCAGAACACTGAAGCTTTCTTT. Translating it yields CASSSRDSQNTEAFF.

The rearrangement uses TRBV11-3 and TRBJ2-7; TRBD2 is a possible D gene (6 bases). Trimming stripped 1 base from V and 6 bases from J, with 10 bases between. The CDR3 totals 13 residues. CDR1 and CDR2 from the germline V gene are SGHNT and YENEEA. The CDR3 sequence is CASSLVRGSEQYF. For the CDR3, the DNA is TGTGCCAGCAGCTTAGTGCGGGGCAGCGAGCAGTACTTC.

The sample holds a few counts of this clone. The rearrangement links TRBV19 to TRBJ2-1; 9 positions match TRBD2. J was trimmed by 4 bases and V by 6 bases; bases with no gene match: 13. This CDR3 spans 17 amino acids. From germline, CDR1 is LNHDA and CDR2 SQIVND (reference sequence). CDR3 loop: CASSNLMAGGRYNEQFF. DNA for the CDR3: TGTGCCAGTAGCAACCTGATGGCGGGGGGGCGGTACAATGAGCAGTTCTTC.

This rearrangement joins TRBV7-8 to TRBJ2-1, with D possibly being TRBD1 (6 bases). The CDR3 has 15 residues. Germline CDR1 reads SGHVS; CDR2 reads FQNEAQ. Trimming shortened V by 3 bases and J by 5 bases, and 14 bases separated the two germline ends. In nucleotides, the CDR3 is TGTGCCAGCAGCTTGGAAACAGGGCGACACAATGAGCAGTTCTTC. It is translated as CASSLETGRHNEQFF.

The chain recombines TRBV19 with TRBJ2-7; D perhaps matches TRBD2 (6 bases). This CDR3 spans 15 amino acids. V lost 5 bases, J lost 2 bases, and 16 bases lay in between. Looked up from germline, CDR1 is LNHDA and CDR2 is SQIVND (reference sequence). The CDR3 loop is CASSPQGGFTYEQYF. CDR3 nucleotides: TGTGCCAGTAGTCCCCAGGGAGGATTTACCTACGAGCAGTACTTC.

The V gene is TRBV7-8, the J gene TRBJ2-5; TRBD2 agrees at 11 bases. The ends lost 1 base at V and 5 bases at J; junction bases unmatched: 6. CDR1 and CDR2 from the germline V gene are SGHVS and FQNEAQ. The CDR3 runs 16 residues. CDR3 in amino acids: CASSLGASGRTETQYF. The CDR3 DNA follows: TGTGCCAGCAGCTTAGGAGCTAGCGGGAGGACTGAGACCCAGTACTTC. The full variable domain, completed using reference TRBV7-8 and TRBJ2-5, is GAGVSQSPRYKVAKRGQDVALRCDPISGHVSLFWYQQALGQGPEFLTYFQNEAQLDKSGLPSDRFFAERPEGSVSTLKIQRTQQEDSAVYLCASSLGASGRTETQYFGPGTRLLVL.

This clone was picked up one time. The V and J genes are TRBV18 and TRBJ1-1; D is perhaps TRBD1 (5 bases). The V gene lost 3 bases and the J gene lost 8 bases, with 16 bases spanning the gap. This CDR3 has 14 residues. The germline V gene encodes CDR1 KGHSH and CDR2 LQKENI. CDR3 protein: CASSPIGQSEEAFF. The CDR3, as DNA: TGTGCCAGCTCACCGATCGGACAAAGCGAAGAAGCTTTCTTT.

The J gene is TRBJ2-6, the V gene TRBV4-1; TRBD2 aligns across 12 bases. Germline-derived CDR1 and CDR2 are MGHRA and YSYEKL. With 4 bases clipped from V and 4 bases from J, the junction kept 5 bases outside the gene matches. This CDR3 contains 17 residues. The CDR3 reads CASSPLAGGPGANVLTF. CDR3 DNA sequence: TGCGCCAGCAGCCCTCTAGCGGGGGGGCCCGGGGCCAACGTCCTGACTTTC.